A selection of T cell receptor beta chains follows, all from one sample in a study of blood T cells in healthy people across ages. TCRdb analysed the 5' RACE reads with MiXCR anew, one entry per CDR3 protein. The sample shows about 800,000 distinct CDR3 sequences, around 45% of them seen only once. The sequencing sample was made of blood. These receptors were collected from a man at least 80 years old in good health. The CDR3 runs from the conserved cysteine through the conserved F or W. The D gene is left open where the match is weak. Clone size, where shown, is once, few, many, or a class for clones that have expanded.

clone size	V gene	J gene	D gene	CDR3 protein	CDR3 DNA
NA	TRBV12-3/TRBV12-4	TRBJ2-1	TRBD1	CASSFDFGGTGHEQFF	TGTGCCAGCAGTTTCGACTTCGGCGGGACAGGGCATGAGCAGTTCTTC
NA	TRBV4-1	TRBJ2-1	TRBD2	CASRGLAGGVGSYNEQFF	TGCGCCAGCAGGGGACTAGCGGGGGGGGTCGGATCCTACAATGAGCAGTTCTTC
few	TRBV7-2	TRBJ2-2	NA	CASPPRMANTGELFF	TGTGCCAGCCCGCCGAGGATGGCGAACACCGGGGAGCTGTTTTTT
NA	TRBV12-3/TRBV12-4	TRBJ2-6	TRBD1	CASRPGTGNSGANVLTF	TGTGCCAGCAGACCCGGGACAGGGAACTCTGGGGCCAACGTCCTGACTTTC
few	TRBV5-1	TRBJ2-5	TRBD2	CASSGLAGGETQYF	TGCGCCAGCAGCGGACTAGCGGGAGGAGAGACCCAGTACTTC
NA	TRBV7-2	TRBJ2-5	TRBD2	CASSPEASGETQYF	TGTGCCAGCAGCCCCGAGGCTAGCGGCGAGACCCAGTACTTC
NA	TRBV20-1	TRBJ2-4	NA	CSASKEDYERYF	TGCAGTGCTAGCAAAGAGGACTACGAGCGGTACTTC
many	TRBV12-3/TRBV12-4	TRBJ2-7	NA	CASTIDTLSREQYF	TGTGCCAGCACCATTGACACGCTTAGTCGCGAGCAGTACTTC
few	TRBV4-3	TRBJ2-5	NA	CASSQIIAFGTQYF	TGCGCCAGCAGCCAAATTATCGCCTTTGGGACCCAGTACTTC
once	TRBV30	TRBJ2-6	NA	CAWDIGFTGANVLTF	TGTGCCTGGGACATAGGATTCACAGGGGCCAACGTCCTGACTTTC
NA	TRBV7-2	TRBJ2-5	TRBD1	CASSGETGQETRYF	TGTGCCAGCAGCGGAGAGACAGGGCAAGAGACCCGGTACTTC